The present T cell receptor (beta chain) was sequenced within a study of regulatory T cells in long-lasting Graves disease. Overall study: Positivity for TSH receptor antibodies plus over 5 years of antithyroid drugs meant persistent Graves' disease.

General study points: TRBV28, TRBJ1-2 and TRBJ2-5 were favored in persistent disease. Between persistent patients, thousands of public clonotypes were shared, exceeding the approximately 990 shared between new patients.

A remark on this clonotype: No antigen is known for it.

The CDR3 totals 14 residues. Trimming shortened V by 4 bases and J by 2 bases, and 11 bases separated the two germline ends. Germline CDR1 reads ENHRY; CDR2 reads SYGVKD. Time point defined: persistent/refractory GD, antithyroid drugs over 5 years with positive TRAb. PBMC RNA served as the TCR library source. Combining iRepertoire HTBI primers with Arm-PCR of CDR3 regions, the authors built TCR beta libraries. TCRdb fed the multiplex PCR reads into MiXCR, producing one record per CDR3 protein. The sample contains fewer than 450,000 distinct CDR3 sequences, 20% of which appear only once. The sample was peripheral blood mononuclear cells (PBMCs), taken when the disease was refractory, from a patient treated with antithyroid drugs. This receptor was identified in a female donor with Graves disease. This chain uses TRBV10-3 with TRBJ2-5; maybe TRBD2 (5 bases). The CDR3 coding sequence is TGTGCCATCAGTGTACCGGAGGATCAAGAGACCCAGTACTTC. The encoded protein is CAISVPEDQETQYF.